The present entry profiles one T cell receptor (beta chain) with its context. The antigen is not known. The record originates from a study of cytomegalovirus exposure and HLA in healthy donors. Study-wide results and caveats: Some public TCRs appeared in many individuals, while most sequences were rare. Through in vitro validation, three CMV-associated chains were shown to be specific for CMV antigens. The listing of approximately 160 TCR beta chains classed them as cytomegalovirus-associated.

Data came from immunoSEQ multiplex PCR; TCRdb stores just in-frame clones and leaves some out. The table records about 250,000 clones, roughly 87% of them present only once. The CDR3 sequence is 16 residues long. Germline CDR1 SNHLY, CDR2 FYNNEI. V lost 2 bases to trimming and J lost 2 bases, with 14 bases between them. The sequence came from a young man in good health and CMV-seropositive. The sample was PBMCs. The gene calls are TRBV2 and TRBJ2-3; D is undetermined. The CDR3 here is CASSEWTPRSTDTQYF. The CDR3 DNA is TGTGCCAGCAGTGAATGGACCCCACGTTCCACAGATACGCAGTATTTT.